This T cell receptor (beta chain) was sequenced for a study of identical twins. This CDR3 is built from 17 residues. The germline gives CDR1 DFQATT, CDR2 SNEGSKA (reference sequence). Trimming shortened V by 2 bases and J by 2 bases, and 20 bases separated the two germline ends. This clonotype was observed a handful of times. TCRdb analysed the 5' RACE reads with MiXCR anew, one entry per CDR3 protein. The sample comprises about 890,000 distinct CDR3 sequences, over 9% of which are singletons, and about 1.5% rests with the top ten. These records were also assigned to another study, of yellow fever vaccine responses in identical twins.

Sequenced: PBMCs. The chain recombines TRBV20-1 with TRBJ2-3; possible D gene TRBD2, 5 bases. The source is a woman between 18 and 30 years old in good health. CDR3 region: CSARPAGWSSTTDTQYF. Written as DNA, the CDR3 is TGCAGTGCTAGACCCGCGGGTTGGAGTTCCACCACAGATACGCAGTATTTT.